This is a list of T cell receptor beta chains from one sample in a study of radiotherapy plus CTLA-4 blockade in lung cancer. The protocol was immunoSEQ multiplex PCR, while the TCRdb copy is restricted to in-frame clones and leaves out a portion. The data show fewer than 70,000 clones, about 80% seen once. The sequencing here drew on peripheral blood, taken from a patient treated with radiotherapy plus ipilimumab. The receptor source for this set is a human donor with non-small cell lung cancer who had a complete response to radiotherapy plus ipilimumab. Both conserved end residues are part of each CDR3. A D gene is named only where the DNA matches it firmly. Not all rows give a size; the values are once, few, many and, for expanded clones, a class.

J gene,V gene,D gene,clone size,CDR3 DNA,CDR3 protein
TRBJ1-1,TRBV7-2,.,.,TGTGCCAGCAGCTTAGTGAAGTCTGAAGCTTTCTTT,CASSLVKSEAFF
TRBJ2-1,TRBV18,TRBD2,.,TGTGCCAGCTCACCGCCGACTAGCGGGGGGCGGAATGAGCAGTTCTTC,CASSPPTSGGRNEQFF
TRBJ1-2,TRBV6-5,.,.,TGTGCCGTAGTGGGGGGGACTAACTATGGCTACACCTTC,CAVVGGTNYGYTF
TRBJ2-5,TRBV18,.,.,TGTGCCAGCTCACCGGGGCGGGAGACCCAGTACTTC,CASSPGRETQYF
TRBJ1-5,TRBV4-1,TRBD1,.,TGCGCCAGCAGCCAACTATGGAGCCAGGGGGTAAATCAGCCCCAGCATTTT,CASSQLWSQGVNQPQHF
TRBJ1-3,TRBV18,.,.,TGTGCCAGCTCACCACTGGGGGGAAGCACTGGAAACACCATATATTTT,CASSPLGGSTGNTIYF
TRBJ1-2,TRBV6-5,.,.,TGTGCCAGCAGCCGAGGTAGGGGGACGCTTGGCTACACCTTC,CASSRGRGTLGYTF
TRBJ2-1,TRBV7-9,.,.,TGTGCCACAAGGGGGGGGCCAGAGGCGAATGAGCAGTTCTTC,CATRGGPEANEQFF
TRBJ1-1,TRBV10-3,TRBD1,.,TGTGCCATCAGTGAGTCCGACAGGGTATATGAAGCTTTCTTT,CAISESDRVYEAFF
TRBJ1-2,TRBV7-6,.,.,TGTGCCAGCAGCTTAATCGGGTCCGGGGGGGGCTACACCTTC,CASSLIGSGGGYTF
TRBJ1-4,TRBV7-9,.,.,TGTGCCAGCAGCTTATCGTCCGCAACTAATGAAAAACTGTTTTTT,CASSLSSATNEKLFF
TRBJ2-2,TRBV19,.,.,TGTGCCAGTGGTGCGGGAGAGCTGTTTTTT,CASGAGELFF
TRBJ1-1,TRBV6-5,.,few,TGTGCCAGCACCCGGGGGGGAAACACTGAAGCTTTCTTT,CASTRGGNTEAFF
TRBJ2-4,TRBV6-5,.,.,TGTGCCAGCAGCTTACTCTCGGGTAACATTCAGTACTTC,CASSLLSGNIQYF
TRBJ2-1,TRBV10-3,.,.,TGTGCCATCAGCAGGGACAATGAGCAGTTCTTC,CAISRDNEQFF
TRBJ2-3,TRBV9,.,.,TGTGCCAGCAGCGTAGGCCCAAACGCAGATACGCAGTATTTT,CASSVGPNADTQYF
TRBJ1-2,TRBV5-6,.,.,TGTGCCAGCAGCTCGCGTGGGGTCCAGTATGGCTACACCTTC,CASSSRGVQYGYTF
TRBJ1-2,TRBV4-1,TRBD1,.,TGCGCCAGCAGCCGGGACAGGGCCTATGGCTACACCTTC,CASSRDRAYGYTF
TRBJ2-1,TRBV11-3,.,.,TGTGCCAGCAGCTTAGACGGCGGCTACAATGAGCAGTTCTTC,CASSLDGGYNEQFF
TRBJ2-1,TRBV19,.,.,TGTGCCAGTAGTATTGATCGGGGGGCAAGCAATGAGCAGTTCTTC,CASSIDRGASNEQFF
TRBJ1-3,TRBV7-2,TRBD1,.,TGTGCCATCAGGGACAGGGGTTCCGGAAACACCATATATTTT,CAIRDRGSGNTIYF
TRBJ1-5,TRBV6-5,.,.,TGTGCCAGCAGTTACTGGGGAATGGCAAATCAGCCCCAGCATTTT,CASSYWGMANQPQHF
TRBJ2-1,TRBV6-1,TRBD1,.,TGTGCCAGCAGCGGACAGGGGAATGAGCAGTTCTTC,CASSGQGNEQFF
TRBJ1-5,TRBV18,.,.,TGTGCCAGCTCCCCCGGACGGGTGCAGGGGCAGCCCCAGCATTTT,CASSPGRVQGQPQHF
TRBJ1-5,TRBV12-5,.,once,TGTGCTAGTGGTTTGGTCCCAGGGTTTTTGGGCAATCAGCCCCAGCATTTT,CASGLVPGFLGNQPQHF
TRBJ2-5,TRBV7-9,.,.,TGTGCCAGCAGCTTAGGGAACAGTCAAGAGACCCAGTACTTC,CASSLGNSQETQYF
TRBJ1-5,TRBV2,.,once,TGTGCCAGTCAATTCAGCAATCAGCCCCAGCATTTT,CASQFSNQPQHF
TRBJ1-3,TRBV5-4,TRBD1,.,TGTGCCTCCCAAAGAAAGGGGGCTTTCGGAGGAAACACCATATATTTT,CASQRKGAFGGNTIYF
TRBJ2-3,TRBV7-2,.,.,TGTGCCAGCAGCTTAGAACCCACAGATACGCAGTATTTT,CASSLEPTDTQYF
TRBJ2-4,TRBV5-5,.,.,TGTGCCAGCAGCTTGGCGGCTAGCGTAGCCAAAAACATTCAGTACTTC,CASSLAASVAKNIQYF
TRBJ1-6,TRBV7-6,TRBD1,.,TGTGCCAGCAGCAACGCCGGGACAGGGAAAGGACCCCTCCACTTT,CASSNAGTGKGPLHF
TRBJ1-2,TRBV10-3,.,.,TGTGCCATTGCTCCGGACAGACAAAACTATGGCTACACCTTC,CAIAPDRQNYGYTF
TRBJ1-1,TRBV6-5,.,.,TGTGCCAGCAGCCCCGCAGATTCGAACACTGAAGCTTTCTTT,CASSPADSNTEAFF
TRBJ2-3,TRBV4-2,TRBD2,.,TGTGCCAGCAGCCAAGAAAGGAGCGGGGGTGGTGCAGATACGCAGTATTTT,CASSQERSGGGADTQYF
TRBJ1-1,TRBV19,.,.,TGTGCCAGTAGTTTCGTGTTACAGGATCCCCGTGAAGCTTTCTTT,CASSFVLQDPREAFF
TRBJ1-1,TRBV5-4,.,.,TGTGCCAGCAGCTCAGGATGGGTACCGAACACTGAAGCTTTCTTT,CASSSGWVPNTEAFF
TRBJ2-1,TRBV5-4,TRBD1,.,TGTGCCAGCAGCTTGGCGAGGCAGGGGGCGCTCGAGCAGTTCTTC,CASSLARQGALEQFF
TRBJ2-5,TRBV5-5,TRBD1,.,TGTGCCAGCAGCACCGGACAGGGAGAGACCCAGTACTTC,CASSTGQGETQYF
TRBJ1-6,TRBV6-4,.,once,TGTGCCAGCAGCCTGGGGGGGCCTAATTCACCCCTCCACTTT,CASSLGGPNSPLHF
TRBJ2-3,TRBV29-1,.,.,TGCAGCGTTGCTGGGAGTGGGGCAGGTACGCAGTATTTT,CSVAGSGAGTQYF
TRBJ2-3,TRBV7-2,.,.,TGTGCCAGCAGCTTACAGCGGGTCCGGGATACGCAGTATTTT,CASSLQRVRDTQYF
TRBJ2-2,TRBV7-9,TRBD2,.,TGTGCCAGCAGCCTGGGACTAGCGGGACACACCGGGGAGCTGTTTTTT,CASSLGLAGHTGELFF
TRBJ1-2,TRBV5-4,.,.,TGTGCCAGCAGCCTTGGGCTGAGGGATCGTGGCTACACCTTC,CASSLGLRDRGYTF
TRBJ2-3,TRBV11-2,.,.,TGTGCCAGCAGCTTAGTGGGCGGGGACCGCACAGATACGCAGTATTTT,CASSLVGGDRTDTQYF
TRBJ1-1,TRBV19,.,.,TGTGCCAGTAGTATCCCCTCGAACACTGAAGCTTTCTTT,CASSIPSNTEAFF
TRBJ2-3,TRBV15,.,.,TGTGCCACCAGCGCCCGCGGTACTGCCACAGATACGCAGTATTTT,CATSARGTATDTQYF
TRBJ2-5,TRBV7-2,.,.,TGTGCCAGCAGCCCCCAAGGAGAGACCCAGTACTTC,CASSPQGETQYF